This TCR beta chain was captured in a study of cytomegalovirus exposure and HLA in healthy donors. Overall study: A previous analysis identified approximately 120 million unique TCR beta sequences derived from about 180 million T cells.

Turning to this clone: The antigen is unknown.

Germline CDR1 and CDR2: SNHLY and FYNNEI. There are 15 residues in the CDR3. V gave up 5 bases and J gave up 4 bases; unmatched junction bases: 9. The PCR made use of 60 Vbeta and 13 Jbeta primers. Source study methods: A follow-up analysis tallied 65 million to 80 million unique TCR beta chains, roughly 11 million shared. Data came from immunoSEQ multiplex PCR; TCRdb stores just in-frame clones and leaves some out. V, J and clone size were drawn from that table, and D and trimming were deduced from the DNA. The sample contains about 180,000 clones, about 80% of which appear only once. Study outcomes and limitations: The study listed around 150 cytomegalovirus-associated TCR beta chains. Presence/absence analyses assumed roughly uniform sequencing depth across donors.

Material: PBMCs. This chain connects TRBV2 to TRBJ2-5, with 8 bases aligning to TRBD2. The sequence derives from a middle-aged woman in good health and CMV-seronegative. As DNA, the CDR3 is TGTGCCAGCAGTCCCATCGGGGGGGCCCGAGAGACCCAGTACTTC. As protein: CASSPIGGARETQYF.